The sequence of this T cell receptor beta chain was determined in a study of blood T cell repertoires in COVID-19. Study information: The cDNA or gDNA used as material had been derived from T cells, B-cell-depleted T cells, or PBMCs.

CDR1 and CDR2 from the germline V gene are KGHSH and LQKENI. V lost 6 bases and J lost 8; bases outside the gene matches: 6. This CDR3 comprises 13 residues. Method: immunoSEQ multiplex PCR; TCRdb's copy keeps in-frame clones and lacks some. Of around 370,000 clones listed, about nine tenths are singletons. Sequencing input: peripheral blood. The rearrangement uses TRBV18 and TRBJ1-2; 10 bases agree with TRBD1. This receptor was taken from a woman aged 70-85 years with COVID-19, enrolled during active disease. CDR3 nucleotides: TGTGCCAGCTCCTTCGGACAGGGGGACGGCTACACCTTC. Its translation is CASSFGQGDGYTF.